This TCR beta chain is from a study of control samples from healthy donors and cancer patients (dated by TCRdb to 2018 to 2020). The library was made by the immunoSEQ multiplex PCR assay. TCRdb took over this immuneACCESS table, retaining in-frame rearrangements with V and J assigned. Such tables are incomplete; in checked studies, under half of the missing clones stem from an unresolved V gene, and the remainder is unexplained. Recorded for this sample are around 200,000 clones; just under 95% of them occurred a single time. Jointly, the top ten make up about 1.6% of the sample. CDR1 and CDR2 were assigned from the germline V gene as MGHDK and SYGVNS. The CDR3 starts with the cysteine, ends with the phenylalanine, and has 14 residues. Just CDR3 DNA is preserved here, 42 bases in frame from base 1. V loses 3 bases of germline sequence and J loses 5 bases, and the interval between the two ends is 13 bases.

Comments on this clone: Its binding antigen is unknown. Per-base qualities were not stored, and no clone one base away is much larger.

The sequence was collected from a man in his fifties in good health. The rearranged segments are TRBV25-1 and TRBJ2-5, with a weak D call of TRBD2 (5 bases match). Input material: blood. The DNA reads as follows: TGTGCCAGCAGTGATTCGGGATCCTGGGAGACCCAGTACTTC. Protein translation: CASSDSGSWETQYF.